Listed below are T cell receptor beta chains from one sample, sequenced in a study of blood T cell repertoires in COVID-19. Here immunoSEQ multiplex PCR was the method, and the copy in TCRdb shows in-frame clones only, minus some. The repertoire has about 240,000 clones, approximately 87% of them found once; the top ten carry 6.2%. The sequencing input was peripheral blood. The origin of the receptors is a man aged 60 to 75 with acute or convalescent COVID-19. Both conserved end residues are trimmed from each CDR3. Some rows have no size entry. The others give once, few or many, or a class for an expanded clone.

j_call cdr3_length v_call clone_size cdr3_aa
TRBJ2-1 15 TRBV9 . ASSGGAGTGPYNEQF
TRBJ1-5 14 TRBV27 . ASSHGHRTSNQPQH
TRBJ2-6 16 TRBV28 . ASSFNTGVRPGANVLT
TRBJ2-6 16 TRBV18 . ASSLRTSDPSGANVLT
TRBJ1-1 11 TRBV7-2 . ASEDRLNTEAF
TRBJ2-3 14 TRBV24-1 . ATSDLAADSTDTQY
TRBJ1-2 12 TRBV19 . ASSSLSGGLGYT
TRBJ1-2 12 TRBV6-5 . ASIQDPLVYGYT
TRBJ1-3 12 TRBV28 . ASSRSTSGNTIY
TRBJ2-7 13 TRBV25-1 . ASSEYGRQGYEQY
TRBJ2-1 13 TRBV7-3 . ASSLSGQGNNEQF
TRBJ1-5 12 TRBV4-2 . ASSQDAGNQPQH
TRBJ2-1 11 TRBV6-6 . ASSQGSYNEQF
TRBJ1-2 12 TRBV5-5 . ASSLVQAPYGYT
TRBJ1-2 13 TRBV29-1 few SLGPGPYGDYGYT